This T cell receptor (beta chain) was observed in a study of OX40 agonist ivuxolimab in advanced cancers. Whole-study results and caveats: A proportion of nonresponders additionally exhibited low normalized T-cell clonal expansion.

Per the germline V gene, CDR1 is MNHEY and CDR2 is SMNVEV (reference sequence). The CDR3 is made up of 12 amino acids. Sequenced by immunoSEQ multiplex PCR; TCRdb stores in-frame clones only, minus some. Of about 36,000 clones in the sample, approximately 80% are singletons; the top ten hold roughly 13%. Comments on this clone: As yet, its antigen is unknown. At one end, the junction sequence differs from germline, possibly due to a read error.

The TCR sequence derives from an adult with an advanced solid tumor such as melanoma, head and neck, liver or kidney cancer. The sequencing used CD4+ or CD8+ T cells sorted from blood, collected in a trial of the OX40 agonist ivuxolimab. This chain uses TRBV27 with TRBJ2-7; D call uncertain. The CDR3 DNA reads TGTGCCAGCAGATTATCCGCCGGGGAGCAGTACTTC. It codes for CASRLSAGEQYF.